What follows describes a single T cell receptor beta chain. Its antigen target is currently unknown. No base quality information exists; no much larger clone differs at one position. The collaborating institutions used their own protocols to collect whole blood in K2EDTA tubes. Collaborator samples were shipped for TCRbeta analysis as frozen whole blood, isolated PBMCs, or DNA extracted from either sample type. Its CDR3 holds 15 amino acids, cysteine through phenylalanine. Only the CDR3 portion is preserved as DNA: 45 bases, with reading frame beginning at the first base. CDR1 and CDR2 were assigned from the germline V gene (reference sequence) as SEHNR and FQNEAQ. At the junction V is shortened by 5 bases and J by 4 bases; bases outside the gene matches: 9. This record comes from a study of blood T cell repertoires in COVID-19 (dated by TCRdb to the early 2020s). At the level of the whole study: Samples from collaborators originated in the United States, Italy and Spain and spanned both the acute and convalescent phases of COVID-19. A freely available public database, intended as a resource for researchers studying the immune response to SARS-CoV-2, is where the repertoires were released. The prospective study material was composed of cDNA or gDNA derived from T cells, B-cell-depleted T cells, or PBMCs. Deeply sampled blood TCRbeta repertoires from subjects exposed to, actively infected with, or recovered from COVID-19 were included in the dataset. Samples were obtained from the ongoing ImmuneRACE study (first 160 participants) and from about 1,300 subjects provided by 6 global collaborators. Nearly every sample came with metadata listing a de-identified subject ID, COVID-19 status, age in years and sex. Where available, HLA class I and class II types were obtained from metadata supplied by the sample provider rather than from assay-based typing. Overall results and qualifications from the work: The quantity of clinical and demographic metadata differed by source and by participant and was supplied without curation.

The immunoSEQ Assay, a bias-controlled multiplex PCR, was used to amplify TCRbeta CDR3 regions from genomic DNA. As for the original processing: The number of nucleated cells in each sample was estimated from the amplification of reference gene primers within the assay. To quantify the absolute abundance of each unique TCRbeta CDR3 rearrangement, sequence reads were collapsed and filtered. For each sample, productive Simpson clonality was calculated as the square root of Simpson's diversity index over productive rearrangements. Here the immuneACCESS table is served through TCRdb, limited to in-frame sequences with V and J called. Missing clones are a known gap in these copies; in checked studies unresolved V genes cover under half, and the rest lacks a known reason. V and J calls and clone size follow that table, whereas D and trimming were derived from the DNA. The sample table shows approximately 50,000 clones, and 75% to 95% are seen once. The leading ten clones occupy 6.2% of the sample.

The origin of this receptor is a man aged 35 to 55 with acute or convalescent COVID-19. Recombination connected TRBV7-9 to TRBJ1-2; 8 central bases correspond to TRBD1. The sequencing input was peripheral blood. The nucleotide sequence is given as TGTGCCAGCAGCCCAAGGACAGGGTCGGGCTATGGCTACACCTTC. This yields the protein CASSPRTGSGYGYTF. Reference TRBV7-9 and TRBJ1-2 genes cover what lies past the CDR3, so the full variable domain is DTGVSQNPRHKITKRGQNVTFRCDPISEHNRLYWYRQTLGQGPEFLTYFQNEAQLEKSRLLSDRFSAERPKGSFSTLEIQRTEQGDSAMYLCASSPRTGSGYGYTFGSGTRLTVV.